This TCR beta chain is from a study of cytomegalovirus exposure and HLA in healthy donors (dated by TCRdb to about 2017). As for the study more broadly: In an earlier analysis of several hundred of the donors, about 260 Gb of sequence data and 100 million or so unique TCR beta sequences from roughly 200 million T cells were reported. About 280 gigabases of sequencing data and approximately 91 million unique TCR sequences made up an early release that covered approximately 700 HLA-typed donors. Of the 300 to 500 genotyped donors, 75% to 85% were placed in the genetic ancestry cluster associated with self-reported Caucasian donors. The aim of the study was to test whether cataloging public T cell receptors could identify signatures of past pathogen exposure. The study profiled the T cell repertoires of some 610 subjects by immunosequencing and related them to cytomegalovirus serostatus. Along with the 666-subject first cohort, a separate validation cohort of over a hundred different subjects was used. To predict cytomegalovirus infection status, the study combined high-throughput TCR immunosequencing, statistical association of individual TCRs with disease status, and machine learning. In a later analysis, previously published TCR beta repertoires from 666 donors were re-analyzed and high-resolution HLA genotyping was added so that TCR occurrence patterns could be studied. Rather than drawing on any new phenotypic data, the later analysis identified candidate immune exposures from TCR beta sequences and the way those sequences occurred across donors. An earlier analysis of some 500 of the donors applied high-throughput TCR beta sequencing to assess whether each TCR beta V gene segment acted as functional or pseudogenic. Donor age, sex, ethnicity and CMV serostatus were collected together with the repertoire data. In a later genetic analysis, genome-wide SNP genotypes for 398 of the 666 donors were used, and that subset was treated as a discovery cohort. All discovery cohort repertoires had been generated using a single sequencing platform. HLA typing covered class I and class II loci at four-digit resolution. Typing coverage varied by locus: roughly 629-640 donors for A, B, C, DRB1 and DQB1; under 550 for DQA1; approximately 610 for DPA1; roughly 450 for DPB1. Five DR-DQ haplotypes were treated as single units for association and clustering because of strong linkage in the cohort. Among roughly 370 genotyped donors of the cohort, an average of around 240,000 unique TCR beta nucleotide sequences were sequenced per donor, roughly a sixth of them non-productive. General findings and caveats noted by the study authors: A few of the identified cytomegalovirus-associated TCR beta chains were confirmed in vitro to be specific for cytomegalovirus antigens. Presence/absence analyses assumed roughly uniform sequencing depth across donors, an assumption that may not hold. In a later genetic analysis, fewer N-insertions in productive TCRs were reported among donors in an Asian-associated ancestry cluster than the roughly 700-donor mean. In a later genetic analysis, a missense DCLRE1C variant was associated with V-gene and J-gene trimming of TCR beta chains, and the association was replicated in an independent cohort. Most TCR sequences were seen in very few donors, while some public TCRs were found in many individuals. In a later analysis, most CMV-associated TCR beta chains were found to appear HLA-restricted, with HLA associations seemingly driven largely by CMV exposure. This cohort had only TCR beta chains sequenced, and the lack of alpha or paired-chain data limited which features could be detected. Linkage disequilibrium might explain the correlated functional status among segregating V segments, but an unknown experimental factor could not be ruled out. Because some donors lacked HLA typing at each locus, the association tests relied only on the typed subset. The study listed 164 TCR beta chains as associated with cytomegalovirus. A further reported finding was that TCR beta sequences accurately predicted the HLA-A and HLA-B alleles for most subjects in the first cohort. The classifier was reported to diagnose cytomegalovirus status with high specificity and sensitivity in both the original and validation cohorts. An earlier analysis of approximately 600 of the donors showed that most TCR beta V segments appeared in productive rearrangements either about 87% or about 30% of the time, which broadly matched IMGT annotations. Assigning TCR associations to individual alleles was difficult when HLA alleles, especially DR and DQ, strongly co-occurred. Immune exposure information for the cohort was limited to CMV serostatus. Compared with equally common non-associated chains, HLA-associated TCR beta chains in a later analysis were more clonally expanded and had lower generation probabilities. Several of the top co-occurrence clusters appeared to be linked to parvovirus B19, influenza, CMV and Epstein-Barr virus, according to a later analysis. Some IMGT-functional V segments, including TRBV6-2 and TRBV6-3, could not be told apart with the 87-base-pair reads, so those segments were excluded. In a later analysis, about 17,000 TCR beta sequences were associated with specific HLA alleles at a false discovery rate of 0.05. Because counts were too low, 15 to 20 rarely observed V segments, including chromosome 9 orphons, were excluded from the earlier analysis of 500 to 700 of the donors. In a later analysis, the rate of TCR association differed among HLA loci, with DRB1 alleles having the most associated TCRs and HLA-C alleles having the fewest. A cluster of highly shared sequence variants was judged likely to be a technical artifact of the sequencing pipeline. The authors suggested that the approach could potentially be extended to other disease states and immunological phenotypes.

From its cysteine to its phenylalanine, the CDR3 spans 13 amino acids. Only the CDR3 DNA stays, 39 bases, in frame from base 1. Based on the germline V gene, the CDR1 and CDR2 sequences are MGHDK and SYGVNS. V trim: 1 base; J trim: 5 bases; unmatched bases: 2. The cohort comprised 550 to 700 healthy bone marrow donors. All cohort members were sampled while nominally healthy, although unrecorded immune exposures were likely present. The donor was CMV seropositive and was included in the group of 290 or so seropositive cohort members. A peripheral blood sample was collected from each donor, and TCR beta sequencing was performed on peripheral blood mononuclear cells. Genomic DNA was extracted from the blood cell samples with the Qiagen DNeasy Blood Extraction Kit. Note on this clone: Its antigen has not been determined. Base qualities are not recorded, but no much larger clone differs from it by a single base.

Preparation of the library involved the immunoSEQ multiplex PCR assay. For the multiplex PCR, a mixture combining 60 forward primers for TCR Vbeta segments and 13 reverse primers for TCR Jbeta segments was used. Amplification of the CDR3 region of rearranged TCR beta genes was performed with a multiplex PCR assay on genomic DNA. Amplified TCR beta libraries were sequenced as 87-base-pair reads on the Illumina HiSeq System. Processing in the source paper ran as follows. In a later analysis, 80 million or so unique TCR beta chains were counted across the roughly 670 repertoires, and roughly 10 million of these chains were shared by at least two donors. A nearest-neighbor algorithm error-corrected the raw reads and collapsed the reads into unique sequences, merging closely related sequences to remove PCR and sequencing errors. CDR3 sequences were aligned to IMGT reference sequences to assign V, D and J gene segments. Each retained sequence needed at least a six-nucleotide match to both a V gene segment and a J gene segment. A rearrangement counted as productive if the CDR3 had no stop codons and remained in frame with V and J, and every other rearrangement counted as non-productive. Following IMGT convention, CDR3 was defined as the stretch from the second conserved V-encoded cysteine up to the conserved J-encoded phenylalanine. In an earlier analysis of more than 550 of the donors, sequences lacking an unambiguous match to a single V gene segment were excluded. In an earlier analysis of several hundred of the donors, V segments were called functional above 56.7% productive rearrangements and were called segregating when the between-donor standard deviation exceeded 5%. A statistical classification framework was built to diagnose cytomegalovirus status from the catalog of TCR beta chain sequences. In a later analysis, V and J genes were assigned by comparing TCR nucleotide sequences against IMGT/GENE-DB human TR gene sequences. Using the TCRdist pipeline, a later analysis assigned CDR3 sequences along with most-parsimonious VDJ recombination scenarios. A later analysis defined each TCR beta chain by its CDR3 amino acid sequence plus V-gene family, and excluded reads lacking a unique V-gene family. A later analysis removed 500 to 600 highly shared, low-generation-probability nucleotide sequences to deal with suspected cross-contamination and a sequencing artifact. A later analysis calculated a clonal expansion index for each public chain from normalized within-repertoire ranks of inferred template counts. Generation probabilities in a later analysis came from a VDJ recombination model fitted to out-of-frame rearrangements, and those results were checked against IGoR. In a later analysis, hypergeometric tests were used to score TCR-TCR, TCR-HLA and TCR-CMV co-occurrence, with a repertoire-size bias correction applied to TCR pairs. A later analysis estimated false discovery rates by permuting HLA or CMV assignments 20 times. A later analysis grouped co-occurring TCRs with DBSCAN, adding TCRdist sequence similarity when clustering within HLA-allele-positive subsets. Repertoires with fewer than 30,000 or more than 120,000 public chains, plus five repertoires with anomalous nucleotide sharing, were excluded from co-occurrence clustering. Entries here come from immuneACCESS through TCRdb and include only in-frame sequences with V and J called. Some clones fail to appear in such tables; in the studies checked, an unresolved V gene covers under half of the shortfall, and the cause of the remainder is unknown. From that table come the V and J calls and clone size; the DNA was used to work out D and trimming. The sample has some 150,000 clones on record, about three quarters of them singletons. The ten largest clonotypes hold approximately 6.3% of the sample.

Sequencing was carried out using PBMCs. This clonotype originated in a man aged 40-49 years in good health and CMV-seropositive. The chain links TRBV25-1 with TRBJ2-7, and 7 junction bases match TRBD2. For the CDR3, the sequence is CASSEWGGNEQYF. The nucleotide sequence reads as follows: TGTGCCAGCAGTGAATGGGGAGGGAACGAGCAGTACTTC.